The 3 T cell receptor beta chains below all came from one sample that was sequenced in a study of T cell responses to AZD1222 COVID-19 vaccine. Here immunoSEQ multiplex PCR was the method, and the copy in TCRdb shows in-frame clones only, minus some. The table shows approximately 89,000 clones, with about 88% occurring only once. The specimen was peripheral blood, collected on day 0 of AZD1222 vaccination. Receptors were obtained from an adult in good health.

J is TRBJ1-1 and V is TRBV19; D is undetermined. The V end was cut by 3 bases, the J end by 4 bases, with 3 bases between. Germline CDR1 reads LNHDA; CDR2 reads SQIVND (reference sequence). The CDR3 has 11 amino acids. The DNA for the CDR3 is TGTGCCAGTAGTATGGGCACTGAAGCTTTCTTT. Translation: CASSMGTEAFF. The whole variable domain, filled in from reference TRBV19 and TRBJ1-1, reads DGGITQSPKYLFRKEGQNVTLSCEQNLNHDAMYWYRQDPGQGLRLIYYSQIVNDFQKGDIAEGYSVSREKKESFPLTVTSAQKNPTAFYLCASSMGTEAFFGQGTRLTVV.

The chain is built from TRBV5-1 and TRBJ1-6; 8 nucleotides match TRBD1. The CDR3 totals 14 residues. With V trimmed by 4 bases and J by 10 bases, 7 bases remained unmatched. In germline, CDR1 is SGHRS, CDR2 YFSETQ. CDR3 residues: CASSPGDRSSPLHF. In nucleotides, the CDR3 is TGCGCCAGCAGCCCGGGGGACAGGTCGTCACCCCTCCACTTT. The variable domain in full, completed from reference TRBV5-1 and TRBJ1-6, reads KAGVTQTPRYLIKTRGQQVTLSCSPISGHRSVSWYQQTPGQGLQFLFEYFSETQRNKGNFPGRFSGRQFSNSRSEMNVSTLELGDSALYLCASSPGDRSSPLHFGNGTRLTVT.

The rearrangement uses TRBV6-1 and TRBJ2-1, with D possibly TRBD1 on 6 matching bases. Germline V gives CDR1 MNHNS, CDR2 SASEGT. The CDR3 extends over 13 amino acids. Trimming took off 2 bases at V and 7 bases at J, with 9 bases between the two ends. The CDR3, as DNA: TGTGCCAGCAGTGAACTGCAGGGGAATGAGCAGTTCTTC. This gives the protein CASSELQGNEQFF.